The sequence of this T cell receptor beta chain was determined in a study of cytomegalovirus exposure and HLA in healthy donors. Study at large: Prior work identified 95 million to 120 million unique TCR beta sequences in about 179 million T cells. Study-wide findings and caveats: When analyzed later, a missense DCLRE1C variant was found to be linked to TCR beta V- and J-gene trimming. Cytomegalovirus-associated status was assigned to roughly 160 TCR beta chains.

This clone has a handful of counts. What it binds is unknown. Primers: 60 Vbeta forward and 13 Jbeta reverse. The table came from immunoSEQ multiplex PCR; TCRdb's copy has only in-frame clones and leaves some out. The sample includes 150,000 to 200,000 clones, approximately 59% seen only once; the top ten take 2.5% to 3%. V lost 0 bases, J lost 5 bases, and 19 bases lay in between. CDR1 is SGHRS, CDR2 YFSETQ, per germline. This CDR3 comprises 17 residues. What was sequenced was PBMCs. The chain has TRBV5-1 and TRBJ2-3; maybe TRBD2 (6 bases). The source of this sequence is a man aged 35-49 years in good health and CMV-seronegative. As DNA, the CDR3 is TGCGCCAGCAGCTTGGGAGGTGGTGGGGCGCGGGGAGATACGCAGTATTTT. Residues: CASSLGGGGARGDTQYF.